These T cell receptor beta chains were read from a single sample in a study of blood T cell repertoires in COVID-19. Generated by immunoSEQ multiplex PCR, the TCRdb table keeps only in-frame clones and is missing some. The data show under 200,000 clones, roughly 84% seen once. Sequences were obtained from peripheral blood. The receptor source for this set is a woman older than 75 with active or convalescent COVID-19. The CDR3 runs from the conserved cysteine through the conserved F or W. D genes are given only for firm matches. Rows give clone size only sometimes, using once, few, many, or a class for an expanded clone.

clone_size,d_call,v_call,j_call,cdr3_aa,cdr3_nt
few,.,TRBV9,TRBJ1-1,CASSPQAGGGTEAFF,TGTGCCAGCAGCCCGCAGGCGGGGGGGGGCACTGAAGCTTTCTTT
.,.,TRBV27,TRBJ1-2,CASSSQGPYGYTF,TGTGCCAGCAGTTCCCAGGGGCCCTATGGCTACACCTTC
.,.,TRBV4-1,TRBJ1-6,CASSQEKGGGPAPLHF,TGCGCCAGCAGCCAAGAAAAGGGCGGAGGTCCTGCACCCCTCCACTTT
.,.,TRBV5-8,TRBJ1-1,CASTGDSEAFF,TGTGCCAGCACCGGTGATTCTGAAGCTTTCTTT
.,.,TRBV9,TRBJ1-4,CASSVATSGATNEKLFF,TGTGCCAGCAGCGTAGCTACCTCGGGGGCAACTAATGAAAAACTGTTTTTT
.,TRBD1,TRBV18,TRBJ2-7,CASKEQGAGERYEQYF,TGTGCCAGCAAAGAACAGGGGGCAGGGGAAAGGTACGAGCAGTACTTC
.,.,TRBV28,TRBJ1-5,CASSPPHSPRPQHF,TGTGCCAGCAGTCCCCCGCATAGCCCCAGGCCCCAGCATTTT
.,TRBD1,TRBV2,TRBJ1-5,CASRGTGTGGLAQHF,TGTGCCAGCAGGGGTACCGGGACAGGGGGTCTGGCCCAGCATTTT
.,TRBD1,TRBV3-1/TRBV3-2,TRBJ1-3,CASSQGDRISGNTIYF,TGTGCCAGCAGCCAAGGGGACAGGATCTCTGGAAACACCATATATTTT
.,TRBD1,TRBV7-9,TRBJ1-6,CASSPDRGSSPLHF,TGTGCCAGCAGCCCGGACAGGGGAAGTTCACCCCTCCACTTT
.,.,TRBV10-3,TRBJ2-3,CAISSTSSTDTQYF,TGTGCCATCAGTTCTACTTCTAGCACAGATACGCAGTATTTT
many,.,TRBV7-8,TRBJ1-6,CASSFLQGSNSPLHF,TGTGCCAGCAGCTTCTTACAGGGTAGTAATTCACCCCTCCACTTT
.,.,TRBV3-1/TRBV3-2,TRBJ1-3,CASSLEGVTIYF,TGTGCCAGCAGCCTCGAGGGGGTCACCATATATTTT
.,.,TRBV7-2,TRBJ2-5,CASSFRGETQYF,TGTGCCAGCAGCTTTAGGGGAGAGACCCAGTACTTC
once,.,TRBV27,TRBJ1-1,CASISLANTEAFF,TGTGCCAGCATCTCCCTGGCGAACACTGAAGCTTTCTTT
.,.,TRBV10-3,TRBJ1-4,CAISGQNEKLFF,TGTGCCATCAGTGGACAGAATGAAAAACTGTTTTTT
once,.,TRBV3-1/TRBV3-2,TRBJ2-4,CASSLGAAKNIQYF,TGTGCCAGCAGCTTAGGGGCGGCCAAAAACATTCAGTACTTC
.,.,TRBV27,TRBJ1-2,CASRSPREAGYGYTF,TGTGCCAGCAGATCCCCCCGGGAGGCGGGCTATGGCTACACCTTC
once,TRBD1,TRBV29-1,TRBJ2-7,CSVEIDRGHSYEQYF,TGCAGCGTTGAAATCGACAGGGGGCACTCCTACGAGCAGTACTTC
once,.,TRBV5-4,TRBJ1-2,CASSLIGQGPANYGYTF,TGTGCCAGCAGCTTAATCGGGCAGGGCCCTGCTAACTATGGCTACACCTTC
.,.,TRBV6-5,TRBJ1-1,CASSPNLNTEAFF,TGTGCCAGCAGTCCTAACCTGAACACTGAAGCTTTCTTT
.,.,TRBV7-9,TRBJ1-2,CASSLDTYGYTF,TGTGCCAGCAGCTTAGACACCTATGGCTACACCTTC
.,.,TRBV25-1,TRBJ1-2,CASSEPGAGANYGYTF,TGTGCCAGCAGTGAACCTGGGGCAGGTGCTAACTATGGCTACACCTTC
.,.,TRBV10-3,TRBJ2-5,CAISELGGETQYF,TGTGCCATCAGTGAGTTAGGGGGAGAGACCCAGTACTTC
.,TRBD2,TRBV9,TRBJ2-3,CASSPSALAGGTDTQYF,TGTGCCAGCAGCCCCTCCGCGCTAGCGGGGGGAACAGATACGCAGTATTTT
once,.,TRBV6-5,TRBJ1-1,CASSYRGNTEAFF,TGTGCCAGCAGTTACAGGGGGAACACTGAAGCTTTCTTT
.,.,TRBV7-6,TRBJ2-3,CASSLTGTGTDTQYF,TGTGCCAGCAGCTTAACAGGGACGGGCACAGATACGCAGTATTTT
.,.,TRBV4-1,TRBJ1-5,CASSHTAGNQPQHF,TGCGCCAGCAGTCACACTGCAGGGAATCAGCCCCAGCATTTT
.,.,TRBV9,TRBJ1-6,CASSVDRSSYNSPLHF,TGTGCCAGCAGCGTTGACAGGTCCTCCTATAATTCACCCCTCCACTTT
.,.,TRBV7-7,TRBJ2-5,CASSLGGGETQYF,TGTGCTAGCAGCTTAGGAGGGGGAGAGACCCAGTACTTC
.,TRBD1,TRBV5-4,TRBJ2-7,CASSLGQGGDEQYF,TGTGCCAGCAGCCTCGGACAGGGAGGCGACGAGCAGTACTTC
.,.,TRBV15,TRBJ2-7,CATSRDRQGWNEQYF,TGTGCCACCAGCAGAGATCGGCAGGGATGGAACGAGCAGTACTTC
.,TRBD1,TRBV27,TRBJ1-1,CASRAGQRNTEAFF,TGTGCCAGCAGGGCGGGACAGAGGAACACTGAAGCTTTCTTT
few,.,TRBV5-4,TRBJ2-7,CASSFGQYEQYF,TGTGCCAGCAGCTTTGGACAGTACGAGCAGTACTTC
.,.,TRBV5-1,TRBJ1-2,CASSLEAGQNYGYTF,TGCGCCAGCAGCTTGGAAGCCGGACAGAACTATGGCTACACCTTC